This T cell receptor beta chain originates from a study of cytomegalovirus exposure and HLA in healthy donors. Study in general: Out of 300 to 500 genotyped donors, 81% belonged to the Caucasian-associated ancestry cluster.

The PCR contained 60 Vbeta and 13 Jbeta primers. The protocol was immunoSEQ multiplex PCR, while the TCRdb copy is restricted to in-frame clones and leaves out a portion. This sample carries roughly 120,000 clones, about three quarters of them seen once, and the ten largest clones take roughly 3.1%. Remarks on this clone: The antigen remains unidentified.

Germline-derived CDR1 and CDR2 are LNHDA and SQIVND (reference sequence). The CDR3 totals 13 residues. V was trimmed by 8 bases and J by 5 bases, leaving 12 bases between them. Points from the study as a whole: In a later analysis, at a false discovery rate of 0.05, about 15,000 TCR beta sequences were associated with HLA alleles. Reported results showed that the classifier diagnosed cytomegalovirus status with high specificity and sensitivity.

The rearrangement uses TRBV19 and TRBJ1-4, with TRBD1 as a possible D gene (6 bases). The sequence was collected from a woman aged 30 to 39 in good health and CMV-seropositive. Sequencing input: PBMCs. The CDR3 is CASSGQLNEKLFF. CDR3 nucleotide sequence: TGTGCCAGTTCCGGACAGTTAAATGAAAAACTGTTTTTT. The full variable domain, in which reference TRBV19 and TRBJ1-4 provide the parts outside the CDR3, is DGGITQSPKYLFRKEGQNVTLSCEQNLNHDAMYWYRQDPGQGLRLIYYSQIVNDFQKGDIAEGYSVSREKKESFPLTVTSAQKNPTAFYLCASSGQLNEKLFFGSGTQLSVL.